This passage covers 30 T cell receptor beta chains from one sample sequenced in a study of shared clonotypes between healthy human individuals. The naive CD8 fraction comprised CD45RO-negative cells positively selected for CCR7 and excluded terminally differentiated effector memory CD45RA+ cells. Sequenced by immunoSEQ multiplex PCR; TCRdb stores in-frame clones only, minus some. The sample has about 680,000 clones, 90% to 95% seen once; the top ten hold 24%. Sequencing was done on a sample of naive CD8+ T cells sorted from blood. The origin of the receptors is a man aged 25-40 years in good health.

The chain links TRBV28 to TRBJ2-1; D tentatively fits TRBD1 or TRBD2 (5 bases each). CDR1 and CDR2 (germline): MDHEN, SYDVKM. This CDR3 is built from 15 residues. Trimming shortened V by 3 bases and J by 4 bases, and 13 bases separated the two germline ends. In DNA form, the CDR3 reads TGTGCCAGCAGTTTCGGTGGGACGCTATACAATGAGCAGTTCTTC. It is translated as CASSFGGTLYNEQFF. The entire variable domain, with the rest obtained from reference TRBV28 and TRBJ2-1, is as follows: DVKVTQSSRYLVKRTGEKVFLECVQDMDHENMFWYRQDPGLGLRLIYFSYDVKMKEKGDIPEGYSVSREKKERFSLILESASTNQTSMYLCASSFGGTLYNEQFFGPGTRLTVL.

The chain links TRBV5-1 to TRBJ2-1; D may correspond to TRBD1 or TRBD2 (5 bases each). Germline CDR1 SGHRS, CDR2 YFSETQ. CDR3 length: 15 residues. V gave up 3 bases and J gave up 8 bases, with 18 bases separating them. The CDR3 sequence is CASSYPGPQLDEQFF. The CDR3 bases are TGCGCCAGCAGCTACCCGGGACCCCAATTGGATGAGCAGTTCTTC.

The chain couples TRBV2 to TRBJ2-7; 9 nucleotides align to TRBD1. V lost 5 bases to trimming and J lost 4 bases; unmatched junction nucleotides: 9. CDR1 and CDR2 (germline): SNHLY, FYNNEI. CDR3 size: 15 residues. CDR3 sequence reads: CASSFSRDRGYEQYF. The CDR3 nucleotides are TGTGCCAGCAGTTTTAGCCGAGACAGGGGGTACGAGCAGTACTTC.

Only one count was recorded for this clone. The chain couples TRBV23-1 to TRBJ2-1; 7 bases fit TRBD2. TRBV23-1 is an ORF; its function is uncertain. This CDR3 is 14 amino acids long. V lost 11 bases to trimming and J lost 9 bases; unmatched junction nucleotides: 16. The CDR3 protein is CAGFNLAGASEQFF. Written as DNA, the CDR3 is TGCGCCGGTTTCAATTTGGCGGGAGCTAGTGAGCAGTTCTTC.

The V gene is TRBV7-9, the J gene TRBJ2-7; D is possibly TRBD1 (7 bases). From germline, CDR1 is SEHNR and CDR2 FQNEAQ (reference sequence). The CDR3 totals 17 residues. V gave up 0 bases and J gave up 4 bases, with 19 bases separating them. CDR3 loop: CASSLAGVGGQKYEQYF. Written as DNA, the CDR3 is TGTGCCAGCAGCTTAGCGGGGGTCGGGGGACAGAAATACGAGCAGTACTTC.

This clone was recorded only once. Other DNA sequences in the sample encode the same CDR3. The chain couples TRBV7-9 to TRBJ2-7; D gene unclear. The germline CDR1 and CDR2 sequences are SEHNR and FQNEAQ (reference sequence). This CDR3 has 13 residues. V lost 5 bases to trimming and J lost 1 base, with 9 bases between them. The CDR3 region has the DNA TGTGCCAGCAGCCCTCGAGAGTCCTACGAGCAGTACTTC. Its protein product is CASSPRESYEQYF.

V gene TRBV29-1 combines with J gene TRBJ2-7, with D possibly matching TRBD2 (6 bases). This CDR3 comprises 15 residues. CDR1 and CDR2 from the germline V gene are SQVTM and ANQGSEA. V lost 1 base and J 1 base, leaving 14 bases between the germline ends. The CDR3, as DNA: TGCAGCGTTGAAGGGGAAACTAGCACATCCTACGAGCAGTACTTC. It yields the protein CSVEGETSTSYEQYF.

The V call is TRBV4-3, the J call TRBJ2-1; unclear D gene. Germline V gives CDR1 LGHNA, CDR2 YSLEER. V shed 1 base and J shed 4 bases, with 11 bases lying between them. This CDR3 is 15 amino acids long. The DNA of the CDR3 is TGCGCCAGCAGCCAAGGGTTGCGGTCATACAATGAGCAGTTCTTC. It is translated as CASSQGLRSYNEQFF.

The CDR3: CASRDGTSGSYEQYF. CDR3 nucleotide sequence: TGCGCCAGCAGAGACGGGACTAGCGGGAGTTACGAGCAGTACTTC. The J gene is TRBJ2-7, the V gene TRBV10-2; 14 bases are shared with TRBD2. The CDR3 is 15 amino acids. Germline V gene sequence: CDR1 WSHSY, CDR2 SAAADI. The V segment lost 6 bases and the J segment 4 bases; nucleotides outside the gene matches: 5.

V usage is TRBV28 and J usage is TRBJ2-7; TRBD1 is a possible D gene (5 bases). Trimming took off 3 bases at V and 6 bases at J, with 6 bases between the two ends. Germline V gene data show CDR1 as MDHEN and CDR2 as SYDVKM. CDR3 length equals 11 residues. The CDR3 protein is CASSLGLEQYF. CDR3 DNA sequence: TGTGCCAGCAGTTTGGGGCTCGAGCAGTACTTC. The variable domain in full, completed from reference TRBV28 and TRBJ2-7, reads DVKVTQSSRYLVKRTGEKVFLECVQDMDHENMFWYRQDPGLGLRLIYFSYDVKMKEKGDIPEGYSVSREKKERFSLILESASTNQTSMYLCASSLGLEQYFGPGTRLTVT.

This clone occurred once. V gene TRBV11-1 combines with J gene TRBJ2-3; TRBD2 agrees at 8 bases. Losses at the gene ends were 4 bases for V and 10 bases for J; bases not matched to a gene: 7. The CDR3 is 13 residues long. Per germline, CDR1 SGHAT and CDR2 FQDESV (reference sequence). This CDR3 reads CASSSIIAGSQYF. The CDR3, as DNA: TGTGCCAGCAGCTCGATTATAGCGGGATCGCAGTATTTT.

V is TRBV7-2 and J is TRBJ2-5, with TRBD2 matching 14 bases. Per the germline V gene, CDR1 is SGHTA and CDR2 is FQGNSA. There are 17 residues in the CDR3. The trim removed 1 base at V and 4 bases at J, leaving 5 bases unmatched. CDR3 DNA sequence: TGTGCCAGCAGCTTAGGGGGACTAGCGGGAGTTCGAGAGACCCAGTACTTC. It specifies CASSLGGLAGVRETQYF.

V and J are TRBV7-8 and TRBJ2-1; no clear D. Germline V gene sequence: CDR1 SGHVS, CDR2 FQNEAQ. The CDR3 is made up of 15 amino acids. Trimming pared 3 bases from V and 5 bases from J, leaving 14 bases between. CDR3 region: CASSFLGYMNNEQFF. The CDR3 DNA sequence: TGTGCCAGCAGCTTCCTAGGGTACATGAACAATGAGCAGTTCTTC.

The chain carries TRBV19 and TRBJ1-5; possible D gene TRBD1, 6 bases. V gave up 7 bases and J gave up 1 base, with 8 bases separating them. CDR3 length: 13 residues. Germline loops: CDR1 LNHDA, CDR2 SQIVND (reference sequence). In DNA form, the CDR3 reads TGTGCCAGTATCGGGACAAGCAATCAGCCCCAGCATTTT. Translating it yields CASIGTSNQPQHF.

The chain employs TRBV2 and TRBJ1-1; a weak D match, TRBD1 (6 bases). This CDR3 spans 13 amino acids. CDR1 and CDR2 (germline): SNHLY, FYNNEI. Trimming shortened V by 7 bases and J by 1 base, and 10 bases separated the two germline ends. The CDR3 spells CASIQGPNTEAFF. In nucleotides, the CDR3 is TGTGCCAGCATACAGGGTCCGAACACTGAAGCTTTCTTT.

This clone was seen only a few times. Other DNA sequences in this sample translate to the same CDR3. This rearrangement joins TRBV5-1 to TRBJ1-1; 9 bases match TRBD1. With V trimmed by 0 bases and J by 5 bases, 2 bases remained unmatched. CDR3 length: 14 amino acids. Germline V gene data show CDR1 as SGHRS and CDR2 as YFSETQ. The CDR3 spells CASSLGTGVTEAFF. The CDR3 DNA follows: TGCGCCAGCAGCTTGGGGACAGGGGTTACTGAAGCTTTCTTT.

This sequence joins TRBV7-8 and TRBJ2-7, with a tentative D call TRBD1 (6 bases). This CDR3 has 15 amino acids. CDR1 and CDR2 (germline): SGHVS, FQNEAQ. Trimming took 2 bases from V and 2 from J, leaving 13 bases between them. CDR3 loop: CASSLPQGSTYEQYF. In DNA form, the CDR3 reads TGTGCCAGCAGCTTACCACAGGGTTCCACCTACGAGCAGTACTTC.

This clone was recorded only once. The V gene is TRBV5-4, the J gene TRBJ2-2; 7 bases fit TRBD1. J gave up 4 bases and V 4 bases, and 13 bases lay outside the gene matches. From germline, CDR1 is SGHNT and CDR2 YYREEE (reference sequence). The CDR3 runs to 17 residues. The CDR3 nucleotides are TGTGCCAGCAGCCAAGAACAGGGGCGGTCCGGCACCGGGGAGCTGTTTTTT. Encoded protein: CASSQEQGRSGTGELFF. The whole variable domain, filled in from reference TRBV5-4 and TRBJ2-2, reads ETGVTQSPTHLIKTRGQQVTLRCSSQSGHNTVSWYQQALGQGPQFIFQYYREEENGRGNFPPRFSGLQFPNYSSELNVNALELDDSALYLCASSQEQGRSGTGELFFGEGSRLTVL.

This sequence joins TRBV28 and TRBJ2-5; TRBD2 matches at 8 bases. Unmatched junction bases numbered 10, after V lost 2 bases and J lost 5 bases. CDR1 is MDHEN and CDR2 is SYDVKM in the germline V gene. The CDR3 runs 16 residues. This CDR3 is CASSLGAGVVTETQYF. The DNA for the CDR3 is TGTGCCAGCAGTTTAGGAGCGGGAGTGGTCACGGAGACCCAGTACTTC.

The gene calls are TRBV10-2 and TRBJ2-2; no reliable D call. The CDR3 consists of 14 residues. The germline CDR1 and CDR2 sequences are WSHSY and SAAADI. V was pared by 7 bases and J by 4 bases, with 13 bases between. CDR3 nucleotide sequence: TGCGCCAGCATTAGCTACACGAGCACCGGGGAGCTGTTTTTT. Translated, it gives CASISYTSTGELFF.

The chain carries TRBV2 and TRBJ1-2; 7 bases are shared with TRBD1. This CDR3 is 11 amino acids long. The germline CDR1 and CDR2 sequences are SNHLY and FYNNEI. The junction had 3 bases not matched to a gene; V was cut back by 6 bases and J by 8 bases. The CDR3 loop reads CASRTGNGYTF. The CDR3 DNA reads TGTGCCAGCAGGACAGGGAACGGCTACACCTTC.

The V gene is TRBV27, the J gene TRBJ2-7; 7 positions match TRBD2. V shed 5 bases, J shed 13 bases, and the junction held 8 bases outside the gene matches. This CDR3 has 11 amino acids. The germline CDR1 and CDR2 sequences are MNHEY and SMNVEV (reference sequence). CDR3 DNA sequence: TGTGCCAGCAGTGGATGGGAGGGTGCATACTTC. It specifies CASSGWEGAYF.

J is TRBJ2-1 and V is TRBV18; D perhaps matches TRBD1 (6 bases). The CDR3 has 11 residues. Germline lookup yields CDR1 KGHSH and CDR2 LQKENI. V was clipped by 3 bases and J by 10 bases, with 7 bases between them. CDR3: CASSPGTEQFF. The CDR3 DNA follows: TGTGCCAGCTCACCGGGGACAGAGCAGTTCTTC. Using reference TRBV18 and TRBJ2-1 for the parts outside the CDR3, the full variable domain is NAGVMQNPRHLVRRRGQEARLRCSPMKGHSHVYWYRQLPEEGLKFMVYLQKENIIDESGMPKERFSAEFPKEGPSILRIQQVVRGDSAAYFCASSPGTEQFFGPGTRLTVL.

This chain joins TRBV25-1 and TRBJ2-2; 11 bases match TRBD1. The CDR3 contains 16 residues. After removal of 7 bases from V and 1 base from J, the junction contained 5 bases not matched to a gene. Germline CDR1 MGHDK, CDR2 SYGVNS. The CDR3 spells CASTLGTGGNTGELFF. The CDR3 DNA sequence: TGTGCCAGCACCCTCGGGACAGGGGGGAACACCGGGGAGCTGTTTTTT.

The chain is built from TRBV6-6 and TRBJ2-7; 8 bases agree with TRBD1. After removal of 2 bases from V and 2 bases from J, the junction contained 2 bases not matched to a gene. Germline V gives CDR1 MNHNY, CDR2 SVGAGI (reference sequence). This CDR3 contains 14 residues. In DNA form, the CDR3 reads TGTGCCAGCAGTTACGCGGACAGGGCCTACGAGCAGTACTTC. Translation gives CASSYADRAYEQYF.

This clone was found once. The J gene is TRBJ2-7, the V gene TRBV27, with TRBD1 matching 9 bases. J gave up 3 bases and V 5 bases, and 8 bases lay outside the gene matches. The germline V gene encodes CDR1 MNHEY and CDR2 SMNVEV (reference sequence). This CDR3 is built from 15 residues. CDR3 residues: CASSPAGTGFYEQYF. CDR3 nucleotide sequence: TGTGCCAGCAGTCCGGCCGGGACAGGGTTCTACGAGCAGTACTTC.

This clone showed up just a few times. This chain links TRBV7-9 with TRBJ1-1; D not certain. Germline assignment: CDR1 SEHNR and CDR2 FQNEAQ (reference sequence). Trimming pared 6 bases from V and 0 bases from J, leaving 2 bases between. The CDR3 length is 11 residues. CDR3 sequence (DNA): TGTGCCAGCAGGGTGAACACTGAAGCTTTCTTT. It translates to CASRVNTEAFF.

The genes are TRBV6-1 and TRBJ2-7, with 7 bases lining up with TRBD2. The CDR3 sequence is 15 residues long. Germline values: CDR1 MNHNS, CDR2 SASEGT. With 0 bases clipped from V and 3 bases from J, the junction kept 5 bases outside the gene matches. The CDR3 region is CASSEAGGIGYEQYF. The CDR3 DNA reads TGTGCCAGCAGTGAAGCGGGGGGGATTGGCTACGAGCAGTACTTC.

The chain has TRBV27 and TRBJ2-1, with D unclear. This CDR3 is built from 14 residues. Trimming took 3 bases from V and 10 from J, leaving 16 bases between them. Looked up from germline, CDR1 is MNHEY and CDR2 is SMNVEV (reference sequence). The CDR3 protein is CASSFTRTAWEQFF. The CDR3 DNA reads TGTGCCAGCAGTTTCACCCGGACGGCGTGGGAGCAGTTCTTC.

The rearrangement uses TRBV27 and TRBJ2-3; TRBD1 matches 8 bases. The J segment lost 0 bases and the V segment lost 5 bases, leaving 10 bases of the junction unmatched. This CDR3 is built from 17 residues. CDR1 is MNHEY and CDR2 is SMNVEV in the germline V gene (reference sequence). The CDR3 sequence is CASSRHSRTGSTDTQYF. Written as DNA, the CDR3 is TGTGCCAGCAGTCGCCATTCACGGACAGGGAGCACAGATACGCAGTATTTT.